Following are 3 T cell receptor beta chains from one sample sequenced in a study of blood T cell repertoires in COVID-19. Clones were sequenced by immunoSEQ multiplex PCR, and TCRdb holds only the in-frame ones, with some missing. The sample gives about 270,000 clones, 75% to 90% of which show up once; about 4% is in the top ten. The sample taken for sequencing was PBMCs or T cells enriched from blood (not recorded which). The receptors here all came from a woman aged 30 to 39 with acute COVID-19.

This chain links TRBV6-5 with TRBJ1-2; no definite D call. Germline lookup yields CDR1 MNHEY and CDR2 SVGAGI. V lost 5 bases, J lost 2 bases, and 9 bases lay in between. The CDR3 extends over 13 amino acids. The CDR3: CASSPIENYGYTF. In DNA, the CDR3 is TGTGCCAGCAGTCCCATTGAGAACTATGGCTACACCTTC.

This clone has more than one count but fewer than ten. The chain joins TRBV7-9 to TRBJ1-1; 7 nucleotides match TRBD1. Trimming cost V 1 base and J 5 bases; bases outside gene matches: 10. Germline CDR1 reads SEHNR; CDR2 reads FQNEAQ (reference sequence). The CDR3 extends over 16 amino acids. The CDR3 here is CASSLGVTGNGTEAFF. DNA for the CDR3: TGTGCCAGCAGCTTAGGGGTGACAGGGAATGGGACTGAAGCTTTCTTT.

This clone occurred once. The chain links TRBV3-1 (or the pseudogene TRBV3-2) to TRBJ2-2; D possibly corresponds to TRBD1 (6 bases). Trimming took off 2 bases at V and 2 bases at J, with 15 bases between the two ends. This CDR3 spans 17 amino acids. Germline V CDR1 and CDR2: LGHDT, YNNKEL (reference sequence). CDR3 nucleotide sequence: TGTGCCAGCAGCCAAAACTCAAGGACAGCTAACACCGGGGAGCTGTTTTTT. This codes for CASSQNSRTANTGELFF.